This TCR beta chain was recovered during a study of a mutant IDH1 vaccine in newly diagnosed glioma. Study-level information: Males made up about 62% and females approximately 40% of treated patients, whose mean age was 40.4 years. Prior therapy was radiotherapy, temozolomide, or both; most received both.

Measured with immunoSEQ multiplex PCR; TCRdb has only the in-frame clones, and not every one. Of some 52,000 clones in the sample, roughly nine tenths were seen once. This sample's time point: week 11, during vaccination. Topical imiquimod accompanied each vaccine dose, which consisted of 300 ug of mutant IDH1 20-mer peptide. CDR3 length: 20 residues. V dropped 3 bases and J dropped 3; count of bases not matched to a gene: 18. The germline V gene encodes CDR1 SGHVS and CDR2 FQNEAQ. As concerns this clone: Its antigen is unknown.

Findings of the study overall: Immune responses induced by the vaccine were seen in roughly 93% of patients, spanning multiple MHC alleles.

The chain employs TRBV7-8 and TRBJ1-5; TRBD1 matches at 9 bases. Sequenced material: PBMCs, taken from a glioma patient whose treatment included an IDH1 peptide vaccine. This receptor was identified in a man aged 45 to 65 with glioma. CDR3 sequence reads: CASSLYKSRDRDRDNQPQHF. In DNA form, the CDR3 reads TGTGCCAGCAGCTTGTACAAGTCCCGGGACAGGGATCGGGACAATCAGCCCCAGCATTTT.